This TCR beta chain was profiled in a study of blood T cell repertoires in COVID-19 (TCRdb year 2020). The study in broad terms: Collaborator samples came from the United States, Italy and Spain and covered acute and convalescent phases of COVID-19. The repertoires were released in a freely available public database meant as a resource for research on the immune response to SARS-CoV-2. The prospective study material was composed of cDNA or gDNA derived from T cells, B-cell-depleted T cells, or PBMCs. The dataset comprised deeply sampled blood TCRbeta repertoires from subjects exposed to, actively infected with, or recovered from COVID-19. Nearly every sample came with metadata listing a de-identified subject ID, COVID-19 status, age in years and sex. Samples came from the ongoing ImmuneRACE study (first 160 participants) plus 1,254 subjects from 6 global collaborators. Where HLA class I and class II types were available, the types were taken from metadata supplied by the sample provider, not from assay-based typing.

The junction shows trimming of 5 bases on V and 0 bases on J, plus 11 bases between the germline ends. Via the germline V gene, CDR1 is SGHTA and CDR2 FQGNSA. Spanning cysteine to phenylalanine, the CDR3 consists of 15 amino acids. Kept here is only the CDR3 DNA, which spans 45 bases and is read in frame from base 1. TCRbeta CDR3 regions were amplified from genomic DNA using the immunoSEQ Assay, a bias-controlled multiplex PCR. In the paper's pipeline: Within the assay, amplification of reference gene primers was used to estimate how many nucleated cells each sample contained. Sequence reads were collapsed and filtered to measure the absolute abundance of every unique TCRbeta CDR3 rearrangement. Productive Simpson clonality was computed per sample as the square root of Simpson's diversity index over productive rearrangements. As stored in TCRdb, this immuneACCESS dataset retains in-frame rearrangements with V and J assigned. A fraction of the clones does not appear; measured against another copy, unresolved V genes explain less than half of the discrepancy, and the remainder lacks a known reason. V and J calls plus clone size are reproduced from that table; the DNA served to infer D and trimming. This sample lists about 340,000 clones; roughly 90% were detected once. In total, the top ten clones hold approximately 7.3% of the sample.

Broad study findings and their caveats: The amount of clinical and demographic metadata varied by source and participant and was provided uncurated.

A word on this clone: Its antigen remains unidentified. Per-nucleotide qualities are absent, and no much larger clonotype sits a single base away.

In Seattle, one collaborating source enrolled patients while the infection was active and tracked those patients longitudinally over the course of disease. Collaborating institutions collected whole blood in K2EDTA tubes following their own protocols. Collaborator samples were shipped for TCRbeta analysis as frozen whole blood, isolated PBMCs, or DNA extracted from either sample type. The sequence was collected from a woman aged 70-85 years with COVID-19, enrolled during active disease. The chain is made from TRBV7-2 and TRBJ1-3; the D gene identity is not certain. The sequenced sample was peripheral blood. CDR3 sequence: CASSPRGSSGNTIYF. The DNA sequence is as follows: TGTGCCAGCAGCCCCCGAGGGTCCTCTGGAAACACCATATATTTT. With all but the CDR3 taken from the reference TRBV7-2 and TRBJ1-3 genes, the full variable domain is: GAGVSQSPSNKVTEKGKDVELRCDPISGHTALYWYRQSLGQGLEFLIYFQGNSAPDKSGLPSDRFSAERTGGSVSTLTIQRTQQEDSAVYLCASSPRGSSGNTIYFGEGSWLTVV.